Listed below are T cell receptor beta chains from one sample, sequenced in a study of blood T cells in healthy people across ages. TCRdb re-called the 5' RACE reads with MiXCR, one entry per CDR3 protein. Here the sample spans 1.5 million to 2 million distinct CDR3 sequences, roughly 28% being singletons. The specimen was blood. The receptor source for this set is a woman in her thirties in good health. The CDR3 runs from the conserved cysteine through the conserved F or W. The D gene is left open where the match is weak. The size of a clone is reported for some rows only, either as once, few or many, or as a class for expanded clones.

j_call: TRBJ2-5
d_call: -
clone_size: -
v_call: TRBV27
cdr3_nt: TGTGCCGGCAGTTCCACCTATCGGGGAGAGTCCCAGTACTTC
cdr3_aa: CAGSSTYRGESQYF

j_call: TRBJ2-4
d_call: -
clone_size: few
v_call: TRBV20-1
cdr3_nt: TGCAGTGCTAGAGATTTGCAGGGGCTTGACAATGAGCAGTACTTC
cdr3_aa: CSARDLQGLDNEQYF

j_call: TRBJ2-2
d_call: TRBD1
clone_size: -
v_call: TRBV5-1
cdr3_nt: TGCGCCAGCAGCTCCCGGACAGGGGGCAGGGACGGGGAGCTGTTTTTT
cdr3_aa: CASSSRTGGRDGELFF

j_call: TRBJ1-2
d_call: -
clone_size: -
v_call: TRBV9
cdr3_nt: TGTGCCAGCAGCGTGCAGGTCGCCCCCAACTATGGCTACACCTTC
cdr3_aa: CASSVQVAPNYGYTF

j_call: TRBJ2-7
d_call: TRBD1
clone_size: few
v_call: TRBV7-9
cdr3_nt: TGTGCCAGCAGCTCCGGGACAGGGTCCCCCTACGAGCAGTACTTC
cdr3_aa: CASSSGTGSPYEQYF

j_call: TRBJ2-3
d_call: TRBD2
clone_size: few
v_call: TRBV5-1
cdr3_nt: TGCGCCAGCAGCTTGGCCCGTCCCAGCGGGAGCCCCACAGATACGCAGTATTTT
cdr3_aa: CASSLARPSGSPTDTQYF

j_call: TRBJ2-3
d_call: -
clone_size: -
v_call: TRBV12-3/TRBV12-4
cdr3_nt: TGTGCCAGCAGTTTAGCGGGCAGGGATACGCAGGATTTT
cdr3_aa: CASSLAGRDTQDF

j_call: TRBJ2-1
d_call: -
clone_size: -
v_call: TRBV3-1
cdr3_nt: TGTGCCAGCAGCCAAGGTGGAGAGGGCTCCTACAATGAGCAGTTCTTC
cdr3_aa: CASSQGGEGSYNEQFF

j_call: TRBJ2-3
d_call: TRBD1
clone_size: few
v_call: TRBV20-1
cdr3_nt: TGCAGTGCTATACAGGGGGCGCGGACAGATACGCAGTATTTT
cdr3_aa: CSAIQGARTDTQYF

j_call: TRBJ2-3
d_call: -
clone_size: many
v_call: TRBV11-2
cdr3_nt: TGTGCCAGCAGCTTAGATCGAGGAGCAGATACGCAGTATTTT
cdr3_aa: CASSLDRGADTQYF

j_call: TRBJ2-4
d_call: TRBD2
clone_size: many
v_call: TRBV7-6
cdr3_nt: TGTGCCAGCAGCTTAGGGACTAGCGGGATCAGTGAGCAGTACTTC
cdr3_aa: CASSLGTSGISEQYF

j_call: TRBJ1-1
d_call: -
clone_size: few
v_call: TRBV29-1
cdr3_nt: TGCAGCTTGGGCCCGTTGTTGAGGATGAACACTGAAGCTTTCTTT
cdr3_aa: CSLGPLLRMNTEAFF

j_call: TRBJ2-3
d_call: TRBD2
clone_size: few
v_call: TRBV4-1
cdr3_nt: TGCGCCAGCAGCCAAGATCAGCGACTAGCGGGGGGCTCAGATACGCAGTATTTT
cdr3_aa: CASSQDQRLAGGSDTQYF

j_call: TRBJ2-7
d_call: TRBD2
clone_size: many
v_call: TRBV5-1
cdr3_nt: TGCGCCAGCAGCTTGAGAGCGGGAGACTCCGAGCAGTACTTC
cdr3_aa: CASSLRAGDSEQYF

j_call: TRBJ2-3
d_call: TRBD2
clone_size: many
v_call: TRBV12-3/TRBV12-4
cdr3_nt: TGTGCCAGCAGCGGAGCGGGATCGTACGGAGATACGCAGTATTTT
cdr3_aa: CASSGAGSYGDTQYF

j_call: TRBJ1-1
d_call: -
clone_size: -
v_call: TRBV6-1
cdr3_nt: TGTGCCAGCAGTCCCCGGGACTGGCGCGGAGAGAACACTGAAGCTTTCTTT
cdr3_aa: CASSPRDWRGENTEAFF

j_call: TRBJ2-1
d_call: TRBD2
clone_size: few
v_call: TRBV7-3
cdr3_nt: TGTGCCAGCAGCTTAACCTCAGCGGGGGGGCTTTATGAGCAGTTCTTC
cdr3_aa: CASSLTSAGGLYEQFF

j_call: TRBJ1-5
d_call: -
clone_size: -
v_call: TRBV28
cdr3_nt: TGTGCCAGCAGCCATTCGACAGGCAATCAGCCCCAGCATTTT
cdr3_aa: CASSHSTGNQPQHF

j_call: TRBJ2-5
d_call: -
clone_size: -
v_call: TRBV7-3
cdr3_nt: TGTGCCAGCAGCCGCCAAAGCGGAGAGCAGTACTTC
cdr3_aa: CASSRQSGEQYF

j_call: TRBJ1-5
d_call: TRBD1
clone_size: many
v_call: TRBV5-5
cdr3_nt: TGTGCCAGCAGCTCTTCACAGGGGTTCAATCAGCCCCAGCATTTT
cdr3_aa: CASSSSQGFNQPQHF

j_call: TRBJ2-3
d_call: -
clone_size: few
v_call: TRBV15
cdr3_nt: TGTGCCACCAGCAGAGAGACAAGCACAGATACGCAGTATTTT
cdr3_aa: CATSRETSTDTQYF

j_call: TRBJ2-7
d_call: -
clone_size: few
v_call: TRBV9
cdr3_nt: TGTGCCAGCAGCGTAGCCTGTATCCACGAGCAGTACTTC
cdr3_aa: CASSVACIHEQYF

j_call: TRBJ1-2
d_call: -
clone_size: -
v_call: TRBV9
cdr3_nt: TGTGCCAGCAGCGTAGACTTGGACGGCTACACCTTC
cdr3_aa: CASSVDLDGYTF

j_call: TRBJ1-2
d_call: TRBD1
clone_size: -
v_call: TRBV5-1
cdr3_nt: TGCGCCAGCAGCGCTCACGAACAGGGGAGAAGGGATGGCTACACCTTC
cdr3_aa: CASSAHEQGRRDGYTF

j_call: TRBJ2-7
d_call: -
clone_size: many
v_call: TRBV20-1
cdr3_nt: TGCAGTGCCCCAACCGCAGGGAACCCGACCTACGAGCAGTACTTC
cdr3_aa: CSAPTAGNPTYEQYF

j_call: TRBJ2-5
d_call: -
clone_size: many
v_call: TRBV9
cdr3_nt: TGTGCCAGCAGCACTGGGGTGGAGAACAGCCTACAAGAGACCCAGTACTTC
cdr3_aa: CASSTGVENSLQETQYF

j_call: TRBJ2-5
d_call: TRBD2
clone_size: -
v_call: TRBV2
cdr3_nt: TGTGCCAGCAGTGTACAGCGGGGGAAAGAGACCCAGTACTTC
cdr3_aa: CASSVQRGKETQYF

j_call: TRBJ2-3
d_call: -
clone_size: -
v_call: TRBV7-2
cdr3_nt: TGTGCCAGCAGCTTCGGAGGGCAGGAGAAAAGCACGCAGTATTTT
cdr3_aa: CASSFGGQEKSTQYF

j_call: TRBJ2-7
d_call: TRBD2
clone_size: few
v_call: TRBV5-1
cdr3_nt: TGCGCCAGCAGCCCGGGGGTAGCGGGAGGCTACGAGCAGTACTTC
cdr3_aa: CASSPGVAGGYEQYF

j_call: TRBJ2-7
d_call: TRBD2
clone_size: -
v_call: TRBV6-1
cdr3_nt: TGTGCCAGCAGACCCCTCACCTCACTAGCGGGAGGGCCCTACGAGCAGTACTTC
cdr3_aa: CASRPLTSLAGGPYEQYF

j_call: TRBJ2-7
d_call: -
clone_size: -
v_call: TRBV7-9
cdr3_nt: TGTGCCAGCAGCTTGGAGGGACAGAGCCTACGGGAGCAGTACTTC
cdr3_aa: CASSLEGQSLREQYF

j_call: TRBJ2-1
d_call: -
clone_size: -
v_call: TRBV6-1
cdr3_nt: TGTGCCAGCAGGGCAGAGCTCTCCTACAATGAGCAGTTCTTC
cdr3_aa: CASRAELSYNEQFF

j_call: TRBJ2-3
d_call: -
clone_size: -
v_call: TRBV29-1
cdr3_nt: TGCAGCGTTGAAGATCAAGAGTCTAGCACAGATACGCAGTATTTT
cdr3_aa: CSVEDQESSTDTQYF

j_call: TRBJ1-1
d_call: -
clone_size: -
v_call: TRBV6-5
cdr3_nt: TGTGCCACATTTCGTCTAGGGGGACGAAACACTGAAGCTTTCTTT
cdr3_aa: CATFRLGGRNTEAFF

j_call: TRBJ2-7
d_call: TRBD2
clone_size: -
v_call: TRBV12-5
cdr3_nt: TGTGCTAGTGGTTTGGAAATAGCGGGGGGGCATTGGGCCCAGTACTTC
cdr3_aa: CASGLEIAGGHWAQYF

j_call: TRBJ1-6
d_call: TRBD1
clone_size: few
v_call: TRBV7-9
cdr3_nt: TGTGCCAGCTCCACGGACAGGGGATTCGATTCACCCCTCCACTTT
cdr3_aa: CASSTDRGFDSPLHF

j_call: TRBJ2-3
d_call: -
clone_size: many
v_call: TRBV5-1
cdr3_nt: TGCGCCAGCAGTCCGCCCCAGTCGGATACGCAGTATTTT
cdr3_aa: CASSPPQSDTQYF

j_call: TRBJ2-7
d_call: TRBD2
clone_size: few
v_call: TRBV20-1
cdr3_nt: TGCAGTGCTTCCGGGACTAGCGGGCAGAATCCCTACGAGCAGTACTTC
cdr3_aa: CSASGTSGQNPYEQYF

j_call: TRBJ1-5
d_call: -
clone_size: many
v_call: TRBV2
cdr3_nt: TGTGCCAGCAGTGAAGCCTTGCGGAGCAATCAGCCCCAGCATTTT
cdr3_aa: CASSEALRSNQPQHF

j_call: TRBJ2-5
d_call: -
clone_size: many
v_call: TRBV7-9
cdr3_nt: TGTGCCAGCAGCTTAGGCCCCGGGTACCAAGAGACCCAGTACTTC
cdr3_aa: CASSLGPGYQETQYF

j_call: TRBJ2-7
d_call: TRBD1
clone_size: many
v_call: TRBV12-3/TRBV12-4
cdr3_nt: TGTGCCAGCAAGCCGGGCAGGGGGAGAACCTACGAGCAGTACTTC
cdr3_aa: CASKPGRGRTYEQYF

j_call: TRBJ1-2
d_call: TRBD1
clone_size: few
v_call: TRBV19
cdr3_nt: TGTGCCAGTAGTAAGGACCAGGGGGCGTATGGCTACACCTTC
cdr3_aa: CASSKDQGAYGYTF

j_call: TRBJ2-7
d_call: TRBD1
clone_size: few
v_call: TRBV29-1
cdr3_nt: TGCAGCGTTGAAGCTGGAGGGACAGGGGCCTACGAGCAGTACTTC
cdr3_aa: CSVEAGGTGAYEQYF

j_call: TRBJ2-1
d_call: TRBD2
clone_size: few
v_call: TRBV2
cdr3_nt: TGTGCCAGCAGAAAGTTTACCGGGACTAGCGGGGGGGCGGATGAGCAGTTCTTC
cdr3_aa: CASRKFTGTSGGADEQFF

j_call: TRBJ1-4
d_call: TRBD1
clone_size: -
v_call: TRBV7-2
cdr3_nt: TGTGCCAGCAGCCCGGTCGGAGGGACAGGGAAGAATAAACTGTTTTTT
cdr3_aa: CASSPVGGTGKNKLFF

j_call: TRBJ2-5
d_call: -
clone_size: few
v_call: TRBV2
cdr3_nt: TGTGCCAGCAGTGAAAGACTAGGGGAAGAGACCCAGTACTTC
cdr3_aa: CASSERLGEETQYF

j_call: TRBJ2-1
d_call: -
clone_size: few
v_call: TRBV7-9
cdr3_nt: TGTGCCAGCAGCTTAGTCCAGGGTGGTGTTGAGCAGTTCTTC
cdr3_aa: CASSLVQGGVEQFF

j_call: TRBJ2-1
d_call: -
clone_size: many
v_call: TRBV7-2
cdr3_nt: TGTGCCAGCAGTCCCTTCGGGGATGAGCAGTTCTTC
cdr3_aa: CASSPFGDEQFF

j_call: TRBJ2-7
d_call: -
clone_size: many
v_call: TRBV20-1
cdr3_nt: TGCAGTGCGTCGGGACACTCCTACGAGCAGTACTTC
cdr3_aa: CSASGHSYEQYF

j_call: TRBJ1-5
d_call: -
clone_size: few
v_call: TRBV23-1
cdr3_nt: TGCGCCAGCAGAGGTGGCCCGAATCAGCCCCAGCATTTT
cdr3_aa: CASRGGPNQPQHF

j_call: TRBJ2-1
d_call: TRBD2
clone_size: many
v_call: TRBV6-2/TRBV6-3
cdr3_nt: TGTGCCAGCAGATCCCCGGGGGGGAGGTCCTACAATGAGCAGTTCTTC
cdr3_aa: CASRSPGGRSYNEQFF

j_call: TRBJ2-6
d_call: -
clone_size: -
v_call: TRBV12-5
cdr3_nt: TGTGCTAGTGGTTCCTCCGGGGCCAACGTCCCGACTTTC
cdr3_aa: CASGSSGANVPTF

j_call: TRBJ1-6
d_call: -
clone_size: -
v_call: TRBV27
cdr3_nt: TGTGCCAGCAGTCGGAACCGGGACGGTTATAATTCACCCCTCCACTTT
cdr3_aa: CASSRNRDGYNSPLHF

j_call: TRBJ1-6
d_call: -
clone_size: -
v_call: TRBV20-1
cdr3_nt: TGCAGTGCTAGAACCCAGGGTAGAGAATCCCTCCACTTT
cdr3_aa: CSARTQGRESLHF

j_call: TRBJ1-1
d_call: -
clone_size: -
v_call: TRBV9
cdr3_nt: TGTGCCAGCAGCGAGGGAGGGGGGAACACTGAAGCTTTCTTT
cdr3_aa: CASSEGGGNTEAFF